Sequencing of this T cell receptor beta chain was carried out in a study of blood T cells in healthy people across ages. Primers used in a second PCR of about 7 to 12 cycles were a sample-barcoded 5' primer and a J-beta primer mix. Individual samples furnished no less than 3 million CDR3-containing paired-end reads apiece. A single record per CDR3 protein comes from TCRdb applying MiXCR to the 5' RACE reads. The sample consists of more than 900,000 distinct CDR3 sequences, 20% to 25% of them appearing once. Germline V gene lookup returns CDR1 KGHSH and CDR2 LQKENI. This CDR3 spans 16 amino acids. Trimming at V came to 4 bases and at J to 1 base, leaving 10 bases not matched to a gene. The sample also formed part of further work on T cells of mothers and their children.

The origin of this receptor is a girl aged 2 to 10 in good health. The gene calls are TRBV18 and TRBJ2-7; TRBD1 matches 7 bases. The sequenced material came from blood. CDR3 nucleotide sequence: TGTGCCAGCTCACTGGGACAGCCTTTGCTTTCCTACGAGCAGTACTTC. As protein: CASSLGQPLLSYEQYF. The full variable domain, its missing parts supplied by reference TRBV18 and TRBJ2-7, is NAGVMQNPRHLVRRRGQEARLRCSPMKGHSHVYWYRQLPEEGLKFMVYLQKENIIDESGMPKERFSAEFPKEGPSILRIQQVVRGDSAAYFCASSLGQPLLSYEQYFGPGTRLTVT.